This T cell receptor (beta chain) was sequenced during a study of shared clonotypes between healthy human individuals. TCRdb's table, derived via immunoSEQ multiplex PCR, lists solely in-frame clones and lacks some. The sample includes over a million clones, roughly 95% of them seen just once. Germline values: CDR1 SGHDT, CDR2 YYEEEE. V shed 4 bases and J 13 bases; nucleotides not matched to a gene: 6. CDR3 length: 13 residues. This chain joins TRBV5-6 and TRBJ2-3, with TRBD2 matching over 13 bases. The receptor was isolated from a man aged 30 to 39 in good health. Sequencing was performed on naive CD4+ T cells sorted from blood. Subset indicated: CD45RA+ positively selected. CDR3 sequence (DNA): TGTGCCAGCAGCCGGGGACTAGCGGGATCCAAGTATTTT. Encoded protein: CASSRGLAGSKYF.